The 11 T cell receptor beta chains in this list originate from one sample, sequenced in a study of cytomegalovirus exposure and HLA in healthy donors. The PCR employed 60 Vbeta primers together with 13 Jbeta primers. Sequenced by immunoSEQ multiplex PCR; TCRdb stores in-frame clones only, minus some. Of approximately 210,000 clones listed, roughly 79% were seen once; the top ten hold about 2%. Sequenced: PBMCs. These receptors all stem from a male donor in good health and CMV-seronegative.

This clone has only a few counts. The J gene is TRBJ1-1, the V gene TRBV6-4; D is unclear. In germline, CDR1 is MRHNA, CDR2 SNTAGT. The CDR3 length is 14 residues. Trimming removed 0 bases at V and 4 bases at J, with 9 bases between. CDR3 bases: TGTGCCAGCAGTGACTCGAGTATTGGCACTGAAGCTTTCTTT. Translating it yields CASSDSSIGTEAFF.

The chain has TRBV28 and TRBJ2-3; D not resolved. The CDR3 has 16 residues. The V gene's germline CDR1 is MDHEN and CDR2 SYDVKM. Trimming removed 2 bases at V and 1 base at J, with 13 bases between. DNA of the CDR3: TGTGCCAGCAGTTTAGAACACCGGCAGGGCACAGATACGCAGTATTTT. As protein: CASSLEHRQGTDTQYF.

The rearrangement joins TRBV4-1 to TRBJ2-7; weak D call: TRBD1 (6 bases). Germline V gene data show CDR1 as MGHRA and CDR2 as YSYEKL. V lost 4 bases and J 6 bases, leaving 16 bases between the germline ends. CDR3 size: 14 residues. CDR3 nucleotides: TGCGCCAGCAGCCTAGAGAGAGGGGGTTTCGAGCAGTACTTC. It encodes CASSLERGGFEQYF.

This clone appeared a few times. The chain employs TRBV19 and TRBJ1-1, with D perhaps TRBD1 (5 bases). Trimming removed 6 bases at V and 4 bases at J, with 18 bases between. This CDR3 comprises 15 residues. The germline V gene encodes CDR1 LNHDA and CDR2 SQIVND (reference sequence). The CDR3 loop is CASRPRGGESTEAFF. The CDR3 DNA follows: TGTGCCAGTAGGCCAAGGGGAGGGGAGAGCACTGAAGCTTTCTTT.

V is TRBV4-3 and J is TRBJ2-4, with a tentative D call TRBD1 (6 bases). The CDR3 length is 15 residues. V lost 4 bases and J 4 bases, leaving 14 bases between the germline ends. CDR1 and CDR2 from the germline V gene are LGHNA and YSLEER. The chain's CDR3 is CASSPYRELKNIQYF. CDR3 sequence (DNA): TGCGCCAGCAGCCCATACAGGGAACTAAAAAACATTCAGTACTTC.

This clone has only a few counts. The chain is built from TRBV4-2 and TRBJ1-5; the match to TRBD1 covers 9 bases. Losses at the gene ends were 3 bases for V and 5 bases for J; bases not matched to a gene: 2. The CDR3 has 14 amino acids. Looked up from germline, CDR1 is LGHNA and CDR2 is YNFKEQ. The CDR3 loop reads CASSQGQGHQPQHF. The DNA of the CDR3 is TGTGCCAGCAGCCAGGGACAGGGTCATCAGCCCCAGCATTTT.

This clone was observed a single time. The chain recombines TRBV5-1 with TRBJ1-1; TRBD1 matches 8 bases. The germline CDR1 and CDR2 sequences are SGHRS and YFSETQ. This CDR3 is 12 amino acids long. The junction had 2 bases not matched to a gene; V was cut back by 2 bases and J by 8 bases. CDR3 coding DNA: TGCGCCAGCAGCTTTACAGGGGGGGAAGCTTTCTTT. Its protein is CASSFTGGEAFF.

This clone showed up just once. In DNA, the CDR3 is TGTGCCAGCAGCTTGGGCGGACTAGCGGGCACAGATACGCAGTATTTT. This sequence encodes CASSLGGLAGTDTQYF. The V and J genes are TRBV5-4 and TRBJ2-3; 10 nucleotides match TRBD2. After removal of 0 bases from V and 1 base from J, the junction contained 2 bases not matched to a gene. This CDR3 contains 16 residues. The V gene's germline CDR1 is SGHNT and CDR2 YYREEE (reference sequence).

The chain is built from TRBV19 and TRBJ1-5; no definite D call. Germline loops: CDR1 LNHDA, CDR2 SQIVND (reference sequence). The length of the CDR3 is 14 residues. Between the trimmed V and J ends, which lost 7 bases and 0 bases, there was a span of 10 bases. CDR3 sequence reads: CASTEAYSNQPQHF. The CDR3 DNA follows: TGTGCCAGTACGGAGGCATATAGCAATCAGCCCCAGCATTTT.

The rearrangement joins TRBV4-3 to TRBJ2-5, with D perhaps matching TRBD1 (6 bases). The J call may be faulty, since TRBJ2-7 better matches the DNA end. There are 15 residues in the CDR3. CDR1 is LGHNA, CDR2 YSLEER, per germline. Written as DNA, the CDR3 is TGCGCCAGCAGCCAAGGGGCAGGGGTAGCCTACGAGCAGTACTTC. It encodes CASSQGAGVAYEQYF.

The CDR3 protein is CASSFAKQGASGNTIYF. The CDR3 DNA reads as TGCGCCAGCAGCTTTGCAAAACAGGGAGCGTCTGGAAACACCATATATTTT. The V and J genes are TRBV5-1 and TRBJ1-3; maybe TRBD1 (6 bases). CDR1 is SGHRS, CDR2 YFSETQ, per germline. The CDR3 is 17 residues long. Trimming left V 2 bases short and J 1 base short, with 16 bases between.